The rows below give T cell receptor beta chains drawn from one sample of a study of blood T cell repertoires in COVID-19. Repertoires were generated with immunoSEQ multiplex PCR, while TCRdb's copy carries only in-frame clones and drops some. The top ten hold 10% to 15% of the sample, which has 150,000 to 200,000 clones, around 86% seen once. Sequenced input: peripheral blood. The origin of the receptors is a man aged 70 or older who had recovered from COVID-19. The conserved cysteine and the conserved F or W are not part of the CDR3 here.

TRBV28	TRBJ1-2	ASSSRQGGYT
TRBV11-2	TRBJ2-3	ASSLDPLGSSTDTQY
TRBV5-1	TRBJ1-1	ASSFRGEAF
TRBV6-5	TRBJ1-4	ASSLTTGATNEKLF
TRBV6-5	TRBJ2-7	ASSGQVSYEQY
TRBV6-2/TRBV6-3	TRBJ1-2	ASSRTGNYGYT
TRBV7-2	TRBJ2-1	ASSLRAGEGNEQF
TRBV10-2	TRBJ1-5	ASSDQGGQPQH
TRBV5-1	TRBJ2-1	ASSSTETGYDEQF
TRBV5-4	TRBJ2-3	ASSLGGRTDTQY
TRBV19	TRBJ2-1	ASSVWLAGNNEQF
TRBV19	TRBJ1-4	ASSSAGSTNEKLF
TRBV11-1	TRBJ2-7	ASSSSSGASREQY
TRBV10-3	TRBJ1-3	AITWTVAPYRAGNTIY
TRBV5-1	TRBJ2-1	ASSRTSGRGNEQF
TRBV9	TRBJ1-5	AGVGGGNQPQH
TRBV19	TRBJ2-1	ASSIGGVRYNEQF
TRBV6-6	TRBJ1-1	ASSYSTGTEAF
TRBV5-1	TRBJ1-1	ASSLEDPTRGAEAF
TRBV5-4	TRBJ1-1	ASSLGAGVMNTEAF
TRBV19	TRBJ2-1	ASSGDFGNEQF
TRBV19	TRBJ2-1	ASSIVGQRGNEQF
TRBV21-1	TRBJ2-2	ASSPRLTSGRRMVGELF